The 30 T cell receptor beta chains below were found in one sample sequenced in a study of beta chain features in type 1 diabetes. The study reverse transcribed the entire isolated RNA, so it sequenced expressed TCRB transcripts. Libraries were prepared by immunoSEQ multiplex PCR; TCRdb keeps only in-frame clonotypes and omits some of them. The sample lists about 320,000 clones, around 15% seen once, with more than 6.5% in the top ten. What was sequenced was central memory CD4+ T cells from blood. Receptor source: a man aged 25-40 years in good health.

This clone appeared a few times. The chain carries TRBV18 and TRBJ2-5; no definite D call. The germline gives CDR1 KGHSH, CDR2 LQKENI. The CDR3 consists of 15 residues. V lost 3 bases and J lost 5, with 16 bases in between. CDR3 sequence (DNA): TGTGCCAGCTCACCCGCCCCCTCGTCAGAGGAGACCCAGTACTTC. Its translation is CASSPAPSSEETQYF.

The chain links TRBV6-6 to TRBJ1-4, with D tentatively TRBD1 (6 bases). Germline loops: CDR1 MNHNY, CDR2 SVGAGI (reference sequence). CDR3 length equals 14 residues. The V end was cut by 5 bases, the J end by 5 bases, with 12 bases between. The DNA of the CDR3 is TGTGCCAGCAGTCAACCGACAGGAAATGAAAAACTGTTTTTT. Translated: CASSQPTGNEKLFF.

The genes are TRBV11-3 and TRBJ2-5; 7 bases are a match to TRBD1. Germline values: CDR1 SGHNT, CDR2 YENEEA. The V and J ends lost 6 bases and 2 bases, in that order; junction bases with no gene match: 6. The CDR3 contains 14 residues. CDR3 coding DNA: TGTGCCAGCAGTCAGGGGACAGCTCAAGAGACCCAGTACTTC. This encodes CASSQGTAQETQYF.

This clone was seen more than once but under ten times. This sequence joins TRBV19 and TRBJ2-7; D gene uncertain. CDR1 and CDR2 from the germline V gene are LNHDA and SQIVND (reference sequence). Trimming took 1 base from V and 2 from J, leaving 9 bases between them. The CDR3 has 14 residues. The CDR3 reads CASSIGWGPYEQYF. CDR3 DNA sequence: TGTGCCAGTAGTATAGGTTGGGGTCCCTACGAGCAGTACTTC.

The J gene is TRBJ2-7, the V gene TRBV7-2; a possible D gene is TRBD1 (6 bases). Trimming pared 5 bases from V and 3 bases from J, leaving 14 bases between. This CDR3 comprises 14 residues. Per germline, CDR1 SGHTA and CDR2 FQGNSA. In DNA, the CDR3 is TGTGCCAGCAGCAACACAGGGTACGGCTACGAGCAGTACTTC. This encodes CASSNTGYGYEQYF.

This clone was seen a handful of times. The gene calls are TRBV7-2 and TRBJ2-1; 14 nucleotides agree with TRBD2. CDR1 SGHTA and CDR2 FQGNSA come from the germline V gene. The CDR3 covers 17 residues. Trimming took 2 bases from V and 8 from J; bases not matched to a gene: 8. The CDR3 loop is CASSLRWGLAGVDEQFF. CDR3 in DNA: TGTGCCAGCAGCTTAAGATGGGGACTAGCGGGAGTCGATGAGCAGTTCTTC.

The chain employs TRBV6-6 and TRBJ1-4, with D unclear. This CDR3 is 14 amino acids long. The ends were cut back, 2 bases at V and 6 bases at J, with 10 bases in the middle. Germline-derived CDR1 and CDR2 are MNHNY and SVGAGI (reference sequence). CDR3 sequence reads: CASSYERADEKLFF. In DNA form, the CDR3 reads TGTGCCAGCAGTTACGAAAGGGCTGATGAAAAACTGTTTTTT.

The chain couples TRBV5-1 to TRBJ2-1; 7 nucleotides align to TRBD2. V lost 4 bases and J lost 5; bases outside the gene matches: 3. CDR1 and CDR2 (germline): SGHRS, YFSETQ. The CDR3 totals 13 residues. The CDR3: CASSTSVDNEQFF. CDR3 DNA sequence: TGCGCCAGCAGCACTAGCGTTGACAATGAGCAGTTCTTC.

This clone showed up just a few times. V usage is TRBV6-5 and J usage is TRBJ2-7; TRBD1 agrees at 7 bases. V was pared by 2 bases and J by 4 bases, with 11 bases of the junction left unmatched. The CDR3 sequence is 16 residues long. Germline CDR1 is MNHEY and CDR2 is SVGAGI. In DNA form, the CDR3 reads TGTGCCAGCAGTTACCGCCCAGGACAGGTCTATTACGAGCAGTACTTC. Residues: CASSYRPGQVYYEQYF.

A few counts support this clone. This rearrangement joins TRBV7-2 to TRBJ2-3; TRBD2 aligns across 7 bases. J gave up 4 bases and V 1 base, and 2 bases lay outside the gene matches. This CDR3 has 14 residues. The germline V gene encodes CDR1 SGHTA and CDR2 FQGNSA. CDR3 loop: CASSLGTSSDTQYF. Here the CDR3 DNA reads TGTGCCAGCAGCTTAGGGACTAGTTCAGATACGCAGTATTTT. The complete variable domain, with remaining parts taken from reference TRBV7-2 and TRBJ2-3, reads GAGVSQSPSNKVTEKGKDVELRCDPISGHTALYWYRQSLGQGLEFLIYFQGNSAPDKSGLPSDRFSAERTGGSVSTLTIQRTQQEDSAVYLCASSLGTSSDTQYFGPGTRLTVL.

The rearrangement uses TRBV7-2 and TRBJ1-3; a possible D gene is TRBD1 (6 bases). The germline V gene encodes CDR1 SGHTA and CDR2 FQGNSA. Trimming took 0 bases from V and 0 from J, leaving 9 bases between them. The CDR3 spans 16 residues. CDR3 bases: TGTGCCAGCAGCTTAGCCGGACAGTACTCTGGAAACACCATATATTTT. Protein sequence: CASSLAGQYSGNTIYF.

The chain employs TRBV4-2 and TRBJ2-1, with 10 nucleotides matching TRBD2. The CDR3 loop spans 20 amino acids. Germline loops: CDR1 LGHNA, CDR2 YNFKEQ. The junction had 26 bases not matched to a gene; V was cut back by 5 bases and J by 10 bases. The DNA for the CDR3 is TGTGCCAGCAGCACACTAACACAGGGGAATCTACTAGCGGGACCCCCGGAGCAGTTCTTC. It is translated as CASSTLTQGNLLAGPPEQFF.

A few counts support this clone. This CDR3 reads CASSESTIGALNIQYF. The CDR3 DNA reads as TGTGCCAGCAGTGAAAGTACCATCGGGGCTCTAAACATTCAGTACTTC. The V call is TRBV2, the J call TRBJ2-4, with D tentatively TRBD1 or TRBD2 (5 bases each). Germline V gene sequence: CDR1 SNHLY, CDR2 FYNNEI. The V end was cut by 2 bases, the J end by 6 bases, with 17 bases between. There are 16 residues in the CDR3.

The chain recombines TRBV10-2 with TRBJ2-2; 12 bases match TRBD2. The ends lost 4 bases at V and 5 bases at J; junction bases unmatched: 5. This CDR3 region has 16 residues. Germline V gives CDR1 WSHSY, CDR2 SAAADI. The CDR3 DNA reads TGCGCCAGCAGTGCATTTCTAGCGGGGGGGACCGGGGAGCTGTTTTTT. The encoded protein is CASSAFLAGGTGELFF.

The rearrangement uses TRBV19 and TRBJ1-1, with a tentative D call TRBD1 (6 bases). V was trimmed by 6 bases and J by 4 bases, leaving 12 bases between them. The germline V gene has CDR1 LNHDA and CDR2 SQIVND (reference sequence). This CDR3 is 13 amino acids long. The CDR3 is CASSFSRGTEAFF. The CDR3 DNA reads TGTGCCAGTAGCTTTTCCAGGGGCACTGAAGCTTTCTTT.

This clone was detected many times. The genes are TRBV5-4 and TRBJ2-7; D is possibly TRBD1 (5 bases). The germline gives CDR1 SGHNT, CDR2 YYREEE (reference sequence). The CDR3 has 13 amino acids. The V end was cut by 5 bases, the J end by 2 bases, with 11 bases between. The CDR3 nucleotides read TGTGCCAGCAGTCTACAGGTTACCTACGAGCAGTACTTC. Protein: CASSLQVTYEQYF.

The chain joins TRBV6-5 to TRBJ1-6, with D maybe TRBD1 (5 bases). Trimming removed 2 bases at V and 7 bases at J, with 12 bases between. The CDR3 spans 15 residues. In germline, CDR1 is MNHEY, CDR2 SVGAGI. As DNA, the CDR3 is TGTGCCAGCAGTTACCGACGGGGCAGCAATTCACCCCTCCACTTT. This gives the protein CASSYRRGSNSPLHF.

This clone has only a few counts. The chain couples TRBV7-2 to TRBJ2-1, with D possibly TRBD2 on 5 matching bases. V dropped 2 bases and J dropped 7 bases, with 12 bases sitting between them. Looked up from germline, CDR1 is SGHTA and CDR2 is FQGNSA. This CDR3 comprises 14 residues. CDR3 amino acids: CASSLSASPNEQFF. In DNA form, the CDR3 reads TGTGCCAGCAGCTTATCGGCTAGCCCGAATGAGCAGTTCTTC. Complete variable domain (other parts from reference TRBV7-2 and TRBJ2-1): GAGVSQSPSNKVTEKGKDVELRCDPISGHTALYWYRQSLGQGLEFLIYFQGNSAPDKSGLPSDRFSAERTGGSVSTLTIQRTQQEDSAVYLCASSLSASPNEQFFGPGTRLTVL.

This clone was picked up many times. The V gene is TRBV5-6, the J gene TRBJ2-7; 7 bases map to TRBD1. The CDR3 covers 13 residues. The germline CDR1 and CDR2 sequences are SGHDT and YYEEEE. V was clipped by 10 bases and J by 6 bases; unmatched bases: 13. The CDR3, as DNA: TGTGCCTCCCGGGCAGGGGGAGTGGTCGAGCAGTACTTC. Its translation is CASRAGGVVEQYF.

This clone was recorded many times. The chain joins TRBV4-2 to TRBJ2-7; a weak D match, TRBD2 (6 bases). Germline CDR1 and CDR2: LGHNA and YNFKEQ. The CDR3 totals 13 residues. The germline V and J ends were trimmed by 5 bases and 5 bases, with 13 bases remaining between them. CDR3 region: CASSTGLADEQYV. The CDR3 DNA reads TGTGCCAGCAGCACGGGACTTGCGGACGAGCAGTACGTC.

The chain recombines TRBV30 with TRBJ2-3; the D gene is possibly TRBD1 (6 bases). Trimming took off 2 bases at V and 3 bases at J, with 18 bases between the two ends. Germline lookup yields CDR1 GTSNPN and CDR2 SVGIG (reference sequence). The CDR3 is 16 amino acids. This CDR3 is CAWSLLPGHLTDTQYF. DNA of the CDR3: TGTGCCTGGAGTCTACTCCCGGGACACTTGACAGATACGCAGTATTTT.

This clone was recorded at least ten times. The V and J genes are TRBV30 and TRBJ1-4, with 10 bases lining up with TRBD1. After removal of 4 bases from V and 10 bases from J, the junction contained 6 bases not matched to a gene. The CDR3 consists of 13 residues. Per germline, CDR1 GTSNPN and CDR2 SVGIG (reference sequence). The chain's CDR3 is CAWNRDRGGKLFF. The DNA of the CDR3 is TGTGCCTGGAACCGGGACAGGGGAGGAAAACTGTTTTTT. The full variable domain, with the rest looked up from reference TRBV30 and TRBJ1-4, is SQTIHQWPATLVQPVGSPLSLECTVEGTSNPNLYWYRQAAGRGLQLLFYSVGIGQISSEVPQNLSASRPQDRQFILSSKKLLLSDSGFYLCAWNRDRGGKLFFGSGTQLSVL.

The chain uses TRBV11-1 and TRBJ2-5; D is uncertain. CDR1 and CDR2 (germline): SGHAT, FQDESV (reference sequence). The CDR3 spans 13 residues. Trimming removed 5 bases from V and 5 bases from J, with 12 bases in between. CDR3 bases: TGTGCCAGCAGCAAAGCAGTAGGGGAGACCCAGTACTTC. This encodes CASSKAVGETQYF.

The rearrangement uses TRBV6-6 and TRBJ2-4; 8 bases are a match to TRBD2. The CDR3 has 16 residues. Per the germline V gene, CDR1 is MNHNY and CDR2 is SVGAGI (reference sequence). The J segment lost 1 base and the V segment lost 4 bases, leaving 6 bases of the junction unmatched. CDR3: CASSSSGSEAKNIQYF. The CDR3 nucleotides read TGTGCCAGCAGTTCCAGCGGGAGCGAGGCCAAAAACATTCAGTACTTC.

V is TRBV6-5 and J is TRBJ2-1; the D gene could be TRBD1 or TRBD2 (5 bases each). V lost 5 bases, J lost 7 bases, and 12 bases lay in between. Germline CDR1 reads MNHEY; CDR2 reads SVGAGI. The length of the CDR3 is 13 residues. CDR3 DNA sequence: TGTGCCAGCAGTGTGATGGGGGTGAATGAGCAGTTCTTC. Translating gives CASSVMGVNEQFF.

The chain combines TRBV6-5 with TRBJ1-1; D is undetermined. Germline CDR1 is MNHEY and CDR2 is SVGAGI. CDR3 length: 16 residues. V lost 0 bases and J 1 base, leaving 12 bases between the germline ends. The CDR3 DNA follows: TGTGCCAGCAGTTACTCCGCAGTCGGCCCGAACACTGAAGCTTTCTTT. This gives the protein CASSYSAVGPNTEAFF.

The gene calls are TRBV6-6 and TRBJ2-7; the D gene is possibly TRBD2 (6 bases). The CDR3 is 14 residues long. V dropped 2 bases and J dropped 3 bases, with 11 bases sitting between them. Germline-derived CDR1 and CDR2 are MNHNY and SVGAGI (reference sequence). The CDR3 DNA follows: TGTGCCAGCAGTTACGGGGGGTTCGGCTACGAGCAGTACTTC. This encodes CASSYGGFGYEQYF.

The rearrangement links TRBV9 to TRBJ1-5; no firm D call. Germline V gene data show CDR1 as SGDLS and CDR2 as YYNGEE. CDR3 length: 13 residues. Between the trimmed V and J ends, which lost 2 bases and 4 bases, there was a span of 7 bases. CDR3 nucleotides: TGTGCCAGCAGCGTTTCCACTAATCAGCCCCAGCATTTT. This encodes CASSVSTNQPQHF.

This sequence joins TRBV7-2 and TRBJ2-2; 11 bases are shared with TRBD2. Per the germline V gene, CDR1 is SGHTA and CDR2 is FQGNSA. The trim removed 5 bases at V and 0 bases at J, leaving 5 bases unmatched. This CDR3 has 17 amino acids. DNA of the CDR3: TGTGCCAGCAGCAAACGGACTAGCGGGCCGAACACCGGGGAGCTGTTTTTT. Its translation: CASSKRTSGPNTGELFF.

This clone has more than one count but fewer than ten. The chain is built from TRBV18 and TRBJ2-5; D not resolved. The CDR3 length is 12 residues. From germline, CDR1 is KGHSH and CDR2 LQKENI. Trimming took off 6 bases at V and 3 bases at J, with 8 bases between the two ends. Here the CDR3 DNA reads TGTGCCAGCTCCCTGAACAAAGAGACCCAGTACTTC. Translated, it gives CASSLNKETQYF.